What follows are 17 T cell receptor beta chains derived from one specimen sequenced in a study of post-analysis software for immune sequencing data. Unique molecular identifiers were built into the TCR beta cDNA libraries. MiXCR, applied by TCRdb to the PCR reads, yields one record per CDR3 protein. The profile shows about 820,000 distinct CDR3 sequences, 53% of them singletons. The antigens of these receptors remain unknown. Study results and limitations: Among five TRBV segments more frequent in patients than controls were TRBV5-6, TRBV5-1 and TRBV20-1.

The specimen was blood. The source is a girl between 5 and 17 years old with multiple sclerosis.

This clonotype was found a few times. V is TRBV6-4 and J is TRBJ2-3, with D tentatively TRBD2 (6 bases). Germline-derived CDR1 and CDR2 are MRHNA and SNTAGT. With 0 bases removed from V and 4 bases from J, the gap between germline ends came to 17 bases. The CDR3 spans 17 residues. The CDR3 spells CASSDSPGSAGADTQYF. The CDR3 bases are TGTGCCAGCAGTGACTCCCCCGGATCAGCGGGCGCAGATACGCAGTATTTT.

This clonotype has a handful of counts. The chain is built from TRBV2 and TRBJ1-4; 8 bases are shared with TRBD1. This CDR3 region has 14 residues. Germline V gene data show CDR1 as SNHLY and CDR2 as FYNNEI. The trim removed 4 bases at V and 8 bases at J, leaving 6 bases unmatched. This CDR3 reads CASSAATGAEKLFF. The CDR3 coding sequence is TGTGCCAGCAGTGCCGCGACAGGGGCGGAAAAACTGTTTTTT.

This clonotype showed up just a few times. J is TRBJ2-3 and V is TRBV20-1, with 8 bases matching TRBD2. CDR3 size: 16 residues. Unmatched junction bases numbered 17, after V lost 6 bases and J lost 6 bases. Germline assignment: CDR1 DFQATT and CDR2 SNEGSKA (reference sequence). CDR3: CSAPPGGGGPRDTQYF. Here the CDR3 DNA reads TGCAGTGCACCTCCCGGCGGCGGGGGGCCTCGTGATACGCAGTATTTT.

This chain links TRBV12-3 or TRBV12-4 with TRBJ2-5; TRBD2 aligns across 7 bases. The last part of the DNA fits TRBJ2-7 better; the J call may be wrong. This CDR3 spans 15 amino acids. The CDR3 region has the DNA TGTGCCAGCAGTCCGCGTTTGGCTAGCGGAGACGAGCAGTACTTC. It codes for CASSPRLASGDEQYF.

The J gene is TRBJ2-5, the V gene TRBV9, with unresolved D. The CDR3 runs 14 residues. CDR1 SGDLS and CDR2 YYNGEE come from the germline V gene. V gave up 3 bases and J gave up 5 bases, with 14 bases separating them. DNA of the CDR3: TGTGCCAGCAGCGCCCGGCCTATGAGGGAGACCCAGTACTTC. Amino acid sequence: CASSARPMRETQYF.

The CDR3 region has the DNA TGCGCCAGCAGTGAGTCTCGACTAGCGGGGAACAATGAGCAGTTCTTC. Its translation is CASSESRLAGNNEQFF. J is TRBJ2-1 and V is TRBV10-2, with 11 positions matching TRBD2. The CDR3 consists of 16 residues. Looked up from germline, CDR1 is WSHSY and CDR2 is SAAADI. With V trimmed by 0 bases and J by 5 bases, 3 bases remained unmatched.

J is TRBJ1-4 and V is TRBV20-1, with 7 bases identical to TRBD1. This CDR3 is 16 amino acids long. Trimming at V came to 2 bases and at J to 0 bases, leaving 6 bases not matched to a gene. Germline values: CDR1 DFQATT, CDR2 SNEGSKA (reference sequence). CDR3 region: CSARQTGHATNEKLFF. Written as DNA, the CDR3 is TGCAGTGCTAGACAGACAGGGCACGCAACTAATGAAAAACTGTTTTTT.

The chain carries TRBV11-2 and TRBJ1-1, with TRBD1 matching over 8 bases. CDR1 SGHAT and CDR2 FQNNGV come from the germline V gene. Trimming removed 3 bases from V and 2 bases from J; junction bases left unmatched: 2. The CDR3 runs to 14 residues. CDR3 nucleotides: TGTGCCAGCAGCTTCGGGACAGGTAACACTGAAGCTTTCTTT. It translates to CASSFGTGNTEAFF.

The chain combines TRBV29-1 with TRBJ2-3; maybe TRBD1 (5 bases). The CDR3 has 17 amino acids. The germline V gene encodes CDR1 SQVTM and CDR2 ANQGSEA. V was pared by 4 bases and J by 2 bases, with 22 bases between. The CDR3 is CSVGGLGQLGFTDTQYF. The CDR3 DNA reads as TGCAGCGTTGGGGGCCTTGGTCAGTTGGGGTTCACAGATACGCAGTATTTT.

CDR3 nucleotides: TGCAGCGTTGAGAGAAGGGTCAATACAGATACGCAGTATTTT. Translation gives CSVERRVNTDTQYF. The chain is built from TRBV29-1 and TRBJ2-3; D ambiguous. Per germline, CDR1 SQVTM and CDR2 ANQGSEA. This CDR3 has 14 amino acids. Trimming stripped 3 bases from V and 3 bases from J, with 13 bases between.

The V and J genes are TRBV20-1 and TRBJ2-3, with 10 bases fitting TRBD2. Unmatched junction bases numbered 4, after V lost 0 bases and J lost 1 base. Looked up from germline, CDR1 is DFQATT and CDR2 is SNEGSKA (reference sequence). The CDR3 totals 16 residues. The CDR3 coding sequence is TGCAGTGCTAGAGATGAACTAGCGGGGCGCACAGATACGCAGTATTTT. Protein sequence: CSARDELAGRTDTQYF.

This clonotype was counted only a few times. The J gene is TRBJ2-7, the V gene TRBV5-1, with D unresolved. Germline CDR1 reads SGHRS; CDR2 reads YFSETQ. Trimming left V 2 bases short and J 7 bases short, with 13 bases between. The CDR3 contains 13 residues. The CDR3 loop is CASSLQPPNEQYF. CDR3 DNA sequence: TGCGCCAGCAGCTTACAACCACCCAATGAGCAGTACTTC.

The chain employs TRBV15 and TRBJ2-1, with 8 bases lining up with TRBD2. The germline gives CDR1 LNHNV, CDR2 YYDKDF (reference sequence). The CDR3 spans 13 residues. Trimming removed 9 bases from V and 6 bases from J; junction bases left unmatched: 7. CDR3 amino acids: CATRAGVVNEQFF. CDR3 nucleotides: TGTGCCACACGAGCGGGAGTAGTCAATGAGCAGTTCTTC.

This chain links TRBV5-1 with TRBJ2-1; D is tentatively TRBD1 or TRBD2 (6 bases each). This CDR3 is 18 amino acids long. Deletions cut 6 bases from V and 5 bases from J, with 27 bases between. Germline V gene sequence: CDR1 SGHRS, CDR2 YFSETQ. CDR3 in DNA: TGCGCCAGCATCAAATGGCCCCACCGCAAGGGGGGCCACAATGAGCAGTTCTTC. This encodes CASIKWPHRKGGHNEQFF.

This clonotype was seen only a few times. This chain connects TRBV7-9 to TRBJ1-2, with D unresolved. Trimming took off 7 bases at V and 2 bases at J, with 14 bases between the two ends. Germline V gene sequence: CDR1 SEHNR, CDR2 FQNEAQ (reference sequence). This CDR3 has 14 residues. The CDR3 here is CASTFPVPNYGYTF. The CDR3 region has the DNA TGTGCCAGCACCTTCCCGGTTCCCAACTATGGCTACACCTTC.

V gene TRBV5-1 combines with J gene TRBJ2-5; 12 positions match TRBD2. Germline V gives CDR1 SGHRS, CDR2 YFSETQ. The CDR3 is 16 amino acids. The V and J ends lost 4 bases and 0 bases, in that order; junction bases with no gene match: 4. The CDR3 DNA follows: TGCGCCAGCAGCACGACTAGCGGGGGTTACCAAGAGACCCAGTACTTC. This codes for CASSTTSGGYQETQYF.

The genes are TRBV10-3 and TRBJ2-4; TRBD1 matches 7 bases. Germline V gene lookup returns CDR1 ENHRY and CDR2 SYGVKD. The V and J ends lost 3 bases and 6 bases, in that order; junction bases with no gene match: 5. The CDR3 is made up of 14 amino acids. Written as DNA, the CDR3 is TGTGCCATCAGTGACGACAGGGTCGGAAACATTCAGTACTTC. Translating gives CAISDDRVGNIQYF.